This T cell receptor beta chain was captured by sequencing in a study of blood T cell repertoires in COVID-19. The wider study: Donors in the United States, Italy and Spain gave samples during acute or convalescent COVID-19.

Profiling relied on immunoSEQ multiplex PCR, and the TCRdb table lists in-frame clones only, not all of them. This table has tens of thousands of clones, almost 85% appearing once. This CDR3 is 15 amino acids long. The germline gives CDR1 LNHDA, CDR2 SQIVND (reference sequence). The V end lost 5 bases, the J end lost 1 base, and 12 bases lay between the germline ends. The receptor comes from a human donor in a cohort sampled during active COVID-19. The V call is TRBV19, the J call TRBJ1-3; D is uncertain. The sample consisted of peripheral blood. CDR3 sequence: CASSAPRGSGNTIYF. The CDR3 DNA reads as TGTGCCAGTAGTGCCCCCCGGGGATCTGGAAACACCATATATTTT.